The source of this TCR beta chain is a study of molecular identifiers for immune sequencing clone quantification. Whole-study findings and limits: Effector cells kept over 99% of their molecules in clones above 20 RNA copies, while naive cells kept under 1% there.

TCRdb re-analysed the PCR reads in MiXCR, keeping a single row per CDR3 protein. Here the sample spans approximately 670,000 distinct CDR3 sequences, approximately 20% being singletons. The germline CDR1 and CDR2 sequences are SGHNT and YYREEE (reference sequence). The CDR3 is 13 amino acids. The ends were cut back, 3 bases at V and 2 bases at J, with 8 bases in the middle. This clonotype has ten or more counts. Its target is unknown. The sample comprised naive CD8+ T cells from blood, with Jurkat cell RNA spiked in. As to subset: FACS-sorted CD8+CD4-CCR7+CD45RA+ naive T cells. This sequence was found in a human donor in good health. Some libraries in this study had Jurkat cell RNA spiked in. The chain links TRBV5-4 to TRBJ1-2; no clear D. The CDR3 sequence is CASSSGLNYGYTF. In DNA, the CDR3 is TGTGCCAGCAGCTCCGGACTGAACTATGGCTACACCTTC.